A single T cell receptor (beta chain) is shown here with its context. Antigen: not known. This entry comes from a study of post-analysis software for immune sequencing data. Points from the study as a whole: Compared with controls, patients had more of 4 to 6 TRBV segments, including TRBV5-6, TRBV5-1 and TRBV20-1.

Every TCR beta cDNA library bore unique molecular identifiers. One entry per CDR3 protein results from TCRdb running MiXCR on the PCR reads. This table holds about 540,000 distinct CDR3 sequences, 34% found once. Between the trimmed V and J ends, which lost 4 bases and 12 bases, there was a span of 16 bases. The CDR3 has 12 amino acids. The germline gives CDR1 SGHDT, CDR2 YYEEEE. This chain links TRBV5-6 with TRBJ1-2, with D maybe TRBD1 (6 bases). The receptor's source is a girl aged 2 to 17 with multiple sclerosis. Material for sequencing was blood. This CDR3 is CASSTQGPDDTF. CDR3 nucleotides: TGTGCCAGCAGCACCCAGGGGCCAGATGACACCTTC.